This T cell receptor beta chain was observed in a study of human T cells and chemical hapten exposure. MiXCR was run by TCRdb on the RACE reads, yielding one entry per CDR3 protein. This table holds tens of thousands of distinct CDR3 sequences, about 10% found once. Regarding time point: patch test 1, 2 weeks after DPC sensitization. Documented treatment: therapeutic diphenylcyclopropenone sensitization with weekly scalp DPC. Trimming left V 2 bases short and J 5 bases short, with 6 bases between. There are 12 residues in the CDR3. The chain couples TRBV12-3 or TRBV12-4 to TRBJ2-5; the D gene is possibly TRBD2 (5 bases). The TCR originated in a man in his forties with alopecia areata. Some clones in this sample may be carry-over from other donors' samples. The sample consisted of whole blood, taken in connection with sensitization to the hapten diphenylcyclopropenone (DPC). DNA for the CDR3: TGTGCCAGCAGTTTATCGGGGGAGACCCAGTACTTC. Translation gives CASSLSGETQYF.